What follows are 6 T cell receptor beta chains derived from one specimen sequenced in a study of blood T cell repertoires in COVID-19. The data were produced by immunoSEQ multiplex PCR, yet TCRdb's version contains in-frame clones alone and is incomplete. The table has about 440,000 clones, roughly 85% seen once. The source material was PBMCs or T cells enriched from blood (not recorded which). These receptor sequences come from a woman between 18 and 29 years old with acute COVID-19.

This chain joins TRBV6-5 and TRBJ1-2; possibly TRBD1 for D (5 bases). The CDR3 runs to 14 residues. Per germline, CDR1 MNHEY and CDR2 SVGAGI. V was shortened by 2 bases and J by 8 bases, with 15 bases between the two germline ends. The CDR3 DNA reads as TGTGCCAGCAGTTACGATGGGTCCCGGGGGGGCTACACCTTC. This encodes CASSYDGSRGGYTF.

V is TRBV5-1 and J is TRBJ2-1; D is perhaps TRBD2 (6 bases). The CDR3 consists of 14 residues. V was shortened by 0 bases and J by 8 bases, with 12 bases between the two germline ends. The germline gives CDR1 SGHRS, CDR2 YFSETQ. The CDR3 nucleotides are TGCGCCAGCAGCTTGGCCTCTCGGGAGCATGAGCAGTTCTTC. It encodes CASSLASREHEQFF.

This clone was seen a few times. Here the CDR3 reads CASSLAGGGGGQETQYF. The CDR3 DNA follows: TGTGCCAGCAGCTTAGCGGGAGGAGGGGGGGGCCAAGAGACCCAGTACTTC. The chain couples TRBV7-2 to TRBJ2-5, with D tentatively TRBD2 (7 bases). Trimming shortened V by 0 bases and J by 1 base, and 15 bases separated the two germline ends. CDR1 SGHTA and CDR2 FQGNSA come from the germline V gene. This CDR3 spans 17 amino acids.

CDR3 sequence: CASSNHLGTVNQPQHF. The CDR3 DNA reads as TGTGCCAGCAGCAACCACCTAGGGACAGTCAATCAGCCCCAGCATTTT. The chain uses TRBV7-9 and TRBJ1-5; 7 nucleotides agree with TRBD1. The germline gives CDR1 SEHNR, CDR2 FQNEAQ (reference sequence). This CDR3 is 16 amino acids long. V trimming: 5 bases; J trimming: 3 bases; junction bases outside the gene matches: 10.

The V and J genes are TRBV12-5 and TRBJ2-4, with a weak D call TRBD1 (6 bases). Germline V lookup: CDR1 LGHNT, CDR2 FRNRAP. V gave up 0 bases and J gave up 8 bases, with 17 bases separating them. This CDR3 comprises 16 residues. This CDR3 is CASGLVLGAQSDIQYF. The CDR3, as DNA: TGTGCTAGTGGTTTGGTACTGGGGGCCCAGTCGGACATTCAGTACTTC.

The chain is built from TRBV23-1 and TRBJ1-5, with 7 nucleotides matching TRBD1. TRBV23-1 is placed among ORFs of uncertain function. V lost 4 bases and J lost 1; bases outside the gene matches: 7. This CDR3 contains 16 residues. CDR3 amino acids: CASSPQGKYSNQPQHF. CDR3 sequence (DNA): TGCGCCAGCAGTCCACAGGGGAAGTACAGCAATCAGCCCCAGCATTTT.